Below are 16 T cell receptor beta chains sequenced from a single sample in a study of blood T cells in healthy people across ages. For the second PCR, which ran for about 6 to 12 cycles, a sample-barcoded 5' primer and a J-beta primer mix were used. TCRdb reprocessed the 5' RACE reads with MiXCR, giving one entry per CDR3 protein. In the table there are over 600,000 distinct CDR3 sequences, over 20% of which are singletons. Sequenced sample: blood. The receptors come from an older man in good health.

The chain joins TRBV3-1 to TRBJ2-3, with 9 bases matching TRBD2. CDR3 length: 15 residues. V gave up 5 bases and J gave up 8 bases; unmatched junction bases: 11. Looked up from germline, CDR1 is LGHDT and CDR2 is YNNKEL (reference sequence). In DNA, the CDR3 is TGTGCCAGCAGCGACGGGACTAGCCGTGCACGTACGCAGTATTTT. It is translated as CASSDGTSRARTQYF.

The chain employs TRBV12-3 or TRBV12-4 and TRBJ1-2; no clear D. V gave up 4 bases and J gave up 2 bases, with 5 bases separating them. The length of the CDR3 is 12 residues. The CDR3 nucleotides are TGTGCCAGCAGTTCGACAAACTATGGCTACACCTTC. This translates into CASSSTNYGYTF.

Remarks on this clonotype: Sequence at one end of the junction differs from germline and may be a read error. The J gene is TRBJ2-5, the V gene TRBV27; tentatively, D is TRBD2 (6 bases). CDR3 length: 15 residues. Germline V gene lookup returns CDR1 MNHEY and CDR2 SMNVEV (reference sequence). The CDR3 here is CAGSPRASDPETQYF. CDR3 nucleotides: TGTGCCGGCAGTCCCCGGGCTAGCGATCCTGAGACCCAGTACTTC.

This clonotype was found once. One junction end disagrees with the germline gene, perhaps due to a read error. This chain connects TRBV12-3 or TRBV12-4 to TRBJ2-7; D is unresolved. CDR3 length: 14 amino acids. The CDR3 coding sequence is TGTGCCCGCAGTTCAAACGGGTACTCCTACGAGCAGTACTTC. Protein sequence: CARSSNGYSYEQYF.

The genes are TRBV20-1 and TRBJ1-2; 9 nucleotides match TRBD1. Germline-derived CDR1 and CDR2 are DFQATT and SNEGSKA (reference sequence). This CDR3 is built from 13 residues. The J segment lost 7 bases and the V segment lost 3 bases, leaving 6 bases of the junction unmatched. The CDR3 sequence: CSARGQGSAGYTF. As DNA, the CDR3 is TGCAGTGCTAGGGGACAGGGTAGTGCTGGCTACACCTTC.

The chain joins TRBV7-8 to TRBJ2-1; D perhaps matches TRBD2 (5 bases). The length of the CDR3 is 12 residues. V lost 3 bases and J 8 bases, leaving 8 bases between the germline ends. The germline V gene has CDR1 SGHVS and CDR2 FQNEAQ. The CDR3 sequence is CASSLTDYEQFF. CDR3 sequence (DNA): TGTGCCAGCAGCTTGACGGACTATGAGCAGTTCTTC.

The chain combines TRBV6-4 with TRBJ1-1; 7 bases line up with TRBD1. This CDR3 region has 15 residues. Germline V gene lookup returns CDR1 MRHNA and CDR2 SNTAGT. The V and J ends lost 3 bases and 1 base, in that order; junction bases with no gene match: 5. The CDR3 is CASSDYRGKNTEAFF. CDR3 in DNA: TGTGCCAGCAGTGATTACAGGGGAAAGAACACTGAAGCTTTCTTT.

Only a few counts were recorded for this clonotype. V gene TRBV2 combines with J gene TRBJ2-5, with D perhaps matching TRBD1 (6 bases). V lost 5 bases and J lost 11, with 12 bases in between. CDR1 is SNHLY, CDR2 FYNNEI, per germline. This CDR3 has 11 residues. The CDR3 is CASSTSGVQYF. CDR3 nucleotide sequence: TGTGCCAGCAGTACGTCAGGGGTGCAGTACTTC. The full variable domain, with the rest looked up from reference TRBV2 and TRBJ2-5, is EPEVTQTPSHQVTQMGQEVILRCVPISNHLYFYWYRQILGQKVEFLVSFYNNEISEKSEIFDDQFSVERPDGSNFTLKIRSTKLEDSAMYFCASSTSGVQYFGPGTRLLVL.

This clonotype was seen more than once but under ten times. The chain recombines TRBV18 with TRBJ2-2, with D hard to call. The germline CDR1 and CDR2 sequences are KGHSH and LQKENI. V was clipped by 4 bases and J by 3 bases, with 6 bases between them. The CDR3 is made up of 13 amino acids. CDR3 sequence: CASSQGHTGELFF. The CDR3 coding sequence is TGTGCCAGCTCACAAGGACACACCGGGGAGCTGTTTTTT. Drawing the rest from reference TRBV18 and TRBJ2-2, the complete variable domain is NAGVMQNPRHLVRRRGQEARLRCSPMKGHSHVYWYRQLPEEGLKFMVYLQKENIIDESGMPKERFSAEFPKEGPSILRIQQVVRGDSAAYFCASSQGHTGELFFGEGSRLTVL.

This clonotype was picked up a small number of times. The chain recombines TRBV5-6 with TRBJ2-3; 14 bases fit TRBD2. The V and J ends lost 3 bases and 5 bases, in that order; junction bases with no gene match: 14. The CDR3 extends over 19 amino acids. In germline, CDR1 is SGHDT, CDR2 YYEEEE. The CDR3 here is CASSSGRLTSGRALDTQYF. The CDR3 bases are TGTGCCAGCAGCTCGGGACGGTTGACTAGCGGGAGGGCGTTAGATACGCAGTATTTT.

This clonotype was seen a handful of times. The V gene is TRBV16, the J gene TRBJ1-1, with D hard to call. V was cut by 0 bases and J by 10 bases, with 12 bases left in between. Germline CDR1 KGHSY, CDR2 FQNENV. The CDR3 is 13 residues long. In DNA form, the CDR3 reads TGTGCCAGCAGCCAATCGCCAATCAGCCTAGCTTTCTTT. Its protein is CASSQSPISLAFF.

On this clonotype: Germline is not matched at one junction end, which may reflect a read error. The V gene is TRBV5-1, the J gene TRBJ1-1, with TRBD1 identical over 7 bases. This CDR3 has 14 residues. Germline V gene sequence: CDR1 SGHRS, CDR2 YFSETQ. The CDR3 loop reads CASSLAPTGTEALF. In DNA form, the CDR3 reads TGCGCCAGCAGCTTGGCTCCGACAGGGACTGAAGCTCTCTTT.

This chain links TRBV6-6 with TRBJ2-5; 8 bases map to TRBD2. The CDR3 has 15 residues. V trimming: 7 bases; J trimming: 2 bases; junction bases outside the gene matches: 9. The germline gives CDR1 MNHNY, CDR2 SVGAGI (reference sequence). CDR3 loop: CASTDPGGKQETQYF. CDR3 bases: TGTGCCAGCACCGACCCGGGGGGGAAGCAAGAGACCCAGTACTTC.

This clonotype has just one count. V is TRBV7-9 and J is TRBJ1-3; D might be TRBD1 (5 bases). V gave up 1 base and J gave up 4 bases, with 14 bases separating them. The germline gives CDR1 SEHNR, CDR2 FQNEAQ (reference sequence). The CDR3 length is 16 residues. This chain's CDR3 is CASSLVSGTRGNTIYF. The CDR3 coding sequence is TGTGCCAGCAGCTTAGTATCCGGGACGCGCGGAAACACCATATATTTT.

This chain connects TRBV5-1 to TRBJ2-5; 10 bases fit TRBD2. TRBJ2-7 matches the DNA end more closely, so the J call is doubtful. The length of the CDR3 is 16 residues. Germline lookup yields CDR1 SGHRS and CDR2 YFSETQ. In DNA form, the CDR3 reads TGCGCCAGCAGCCTGGTATCTAGCGGGAGTCTCTACGAGCAGTACTTC. This gives the protein CASSLVSSGSLYEQYF.

This clonotype has ten or more counts. The CDR3 nucleotides are TGTGCCAGCAGCTTAGCCGGGACAGCGAACACTGAAGCTTTCTTT. It is translated as CASSLAGTANTEAFF. The rearrangement links TRBV7-9 to TRBJ1-1; 7 positions match TRBD1. The J segment lost 1 base and the V segment lost 0 bases, leaving 2 bases of the junction unmatched. The CDR3 totals 15 residues. Germline lookup yields CDR1 SEHNR and CDR2 FQNEAQ (reference sequence). The entire variable domain, with the rest obtained from reference TRBV7-9 and TRBJ1-1, is as follows: DTGVSQNPRHKITKRGQNVTFRCDPISEHNRLYWYRQTLGQGPEFLTYFQNEAQLEKSRLLSDRFSAERPKGSFSTLEIQRTEQGDSAMYLCASSLAGTANTEAFFGQGTRLTVV.